This TCR beta chain appears in the sequencing data of a study of control samples from healthy donors and cancer patients. The method was immunoSEQ multiplex PCR; TCRdb's version includes in-frame clones alone and lacks a portion of them. This table has about 100,000 clones, around 89% appearing once. The clonotype comes from a man younger than 45 in good health. Material: blood.

The CDR3: CASSLVVTGGHGYTF. The CDR3 DNA sequence: TGCGCCAGCAGCTTGGTAGTGACAGGGGGTCATGGCTACACCTTC. The chain recombines TRBV5-1 with TRBJ1-2; TRBD1 matches at 9 bases. V was pared by 0 bases and J by 6 bases, with 6 bases of the junction left unmatched. CDR3 length: 15 residues. In germline, CDR1 is SGHRS, CDR2 YFSETQ. Full variable domain (missing parts from reference TRBV5-1 and TRBJ1-2): KAGVTQTPRYLIKTRGQQVTLSCSPISGHRSVSWYQQTPGQGLQFLFEYFSETQRNKGNFPGRFSGRQFSNSRSEMNVSTLELGDSALYLCASSLVVTGGHGYTFGSGTRLTVV.